This is a list of T cell receptor beta chains from one sample in a study of identifying expanded T cells in peripheral blood. Clones were read by immunoSEQ multiplex PCR, and TCRdb kept only the in-frame ones, dropping some. This sample has about 58,000 clones; over 80% occur once, and the top ten carry roughly a sixth. The sample comprised blood. These receptors all come from a person aged 18 to 75 in good health. CDR3s include the opening cysteine and the closing phenylalanine or tryptophan. A D gene is named only where the DNA matches it firmly. Some rows mark clone size as missing; the rest say once, few, many or name a class of expanded clone.

>NA|TRBD2|TRBV9|TRBJ2-2
CASSSRPREDYTGELFF
TGTGCCAGCAGCTCGCGTCCCCGGGAGGATTACACCGGGGAGCTGTTTTTT
>NA|NA|TRBV9|TRBJ2-7
CASTANEGGEQYF
TGTGCCAGCACGGCGAACGAGGGAGGCGAGCAGTACTTC
>many|TRBD1|TRBV6-1|TRBJ1-1
CASSGQGANTEAFF
TGTGCCAGCAGTGGCCAGGGGGCGAACACTGAAGCTTTCTTT
>NA|NA|TRBV6-5|TRBJ2-3
CASSSAYREDTQYF
TGTGCCAGCAGTTCCGCCTACAGAGAAGATACGCAGTATTTT
>NA|NA|TRBV4-3|TRBJ2-3
CASSQDARTASTDTQYF
TGCGCCAGCAGCCAAGATGCGAGAACGGCTAGCACAGATACGCAGTATTTT
>NA|NA|TRBV5-6|TRBJ1-2
CASSLSAGLGRDYGYTF
TGTGCCAGCAGCTTGAGTGCGGGACTCGGGCGAGACTATGGCTACACCTTC
>NA|NA|TRBV7-6|TRBJ2-7
CASSLGPAGTEQYF
TGTGCCAGCAGCTTAGGTCCGGCCGGAACCGAGCAGTACTTC
>NA|TRBD1|TRBV18|TRBJ2-7
CASSPTTGVAYEQYF
TGTGCCAGCTCCCCTACCACAGGGGTCGCGTACGAGCAGTACTTC
>NA|NA|TRBV25-1|TRBJ1-4
CASSEVTSTNEKLFF
TGTGCCAGCAGTGAAGTCACCTCAACTAATGAAAAACTGTTTTTT
>few|TRBD2|TRBV18|TRBJ2-5
CASSPTSGPQETQYF
TGTGCCAGCTCACCAACTAGCGGGCCGCAAGAGACCCAGTACTTC
>NA|NA|TRBV19|TRBJ1-5
CASSVTGTGQPQHF
TGTGCCAGTAGTGTAACAGGGACTGGGCAGCCCCAGCATTTT
>NA|NA|TRBV10-3|TRBJ2-7
CAIRLGGGAYEQYF
TGTGCCATCAGGTTGGGGGGCGGGGCCTACGAGCAGTACTTC
>NA|NA|TRBV7-2|TRBJ2-7
CASSPNRLSYEQYF
TGTGCCAGCAGCCCAAACAGGCTTTCCTACGAGCAGTACTTC
>NA|NA|TRBV5-6|TRBJ1-5
CASSYRGRSQPQHF
TGTGCCAGCAGCTACCGGGGGAGGAGTCAGCCCCAGCATTTT
>NA|NA|TRBV13|TRBJ2-2
CASSWTRATGELFF
TGTGCCAGCAGCTGGACCAGAGCCACCGGGGAGCTGTTTTTT
>NA|TRBD1|TRBV23-1|TRBJ2-3
CASSQSPDRGRWRDTQYF
TGCGCCAGCAGTCAATCGCCCGACAGGGGTCGATGGAGGGATACGCAGTATTTT
>NA|NA|TRBV5-4|TRBJ2-5
CASSLGGYSGSTQETQYF
TGTGCCAGCAGCTTGGGAGGGTATAGCGGCTCCACACAAGAGACCCAGTACTTC